This T cell receptor beta chain was retrieved from a study of beta chain features in type 1 diabetes. About the research overall: Healthy donors and patients had similar age, gender and cell yields. Whole-study results and caveats: Shorter templates may be favored by PCR, equally so in patients and controls. TCRB CDR3s from Type 1 diabetes patients were moderately but significantly shorter in all four CD4+ subsets. Comparison showed that naive, central memory and Treg TCRB repertoires appeared more similar among patients than among healthy donors.

Isolation of CD4+ naive, central memory, regulatory and stem cell-like memory cells was achieved by sorting via CD45RO/CCR7/CD25/CD127/CD95/CD27. Reverse transcribing all isolated RNA meant expressed TCRB transcripts were sequenced. Generated by immunoSEQ multiplex PCR, the TCRdb table keeps only in-frame clones and is missing some. The data show about 650,000 clones, over 10% seen once. In its sample, this clone was seen a few times. Its antigen is unknown. Germline CDR1 is SGHRS and CDR2 is YFSETQ. V lost 6 bases, J lost 1 base, and 0 bases stayed unmatched. The CDR3 runs 12 residues. The sample was naive CD4+ T cells from blood. This receptor was taken from a man younger than 45 with type 1 diabetes. This chain joins TRBV5-1 and TRBJ2-5, with 7 positions matching TRBD1. The CDR3 nucleotides read TGCGCCAGCACAGGGGGCCAAGAGACCCAGTACTTC. Residues: CASTGGQETQYF.